The rows below give T cell receptor beta chains drawn from one sample of a study of cytomegalovirus exposure and HLA in healthy donors. Profiling relied on immunoSEQ multiplex PCR, and the TCRdb table lists in-frame clones only, not all of them. The sample has fewer than 75,000 clones; roughly 80% are singletons. The sequencing sample was made of PBMCs. These receptors originate from a woman in her twenties or thirties in good health and CMV-seronegative. Both conserved end residues are part of each CDR3. The D gene is left open where the match is weak. Rows give clone size only sometimes, using once, few, many, or a class for an expanded clone.

clone size	V gene	D gene	J gene	CDR3 DNA	CDR3 protein
NA	TRBV9	NA	TRBJ2-3	TGTGCCAGCAGCCCCCGTGTTGTGCCGGGAGGCACAGATACGCAGTATTTT	CASSPRVVPGGTDTQYF
NA	TRBV5-1	NA	TRBJ2-1	TGCGCCAGCAGCTTGCAGGGGCCGGTCTACAATGAGCAGTTCTTC	CASSLQGPVYNEQFF
NA	TRBV5-1	NA	TRBJ2-7	TGCGCCAGCAGCTTGGGAGACAGCTCCTACGAGCAGTACTTC	CASSLGDSSYEQYF
NA	TRBV5-4	TRBD1	TRBJ1-1	TGTGCCAGCAGCTCTCCGGGACAGCCCTACACTGAAGCTTTCTTT	CASSSPGQPYTEAFF
once	TRBV9	TRBD1	TRBJ2-1	TGTGCCAGCAGCGTATATGGGACAGGGGGCTACAATGAGCAGTTCTTC	CASSVYGTGGYNEQFF
few	TRBV9	NA	TRBJ1-4	TGTGCCAGCAGCGCGTTAAACGGGGGGCGTGAAAAACTGTTTTTT	CASSALNGGREKLFF
NA	TRBV25-1	TRBD2	TRBJ2-1	TGTGCCAGCAGTTTCCTAGCGGGAGCCTACAATGAGCAGTTCTTC	CASSFLAGAYNEQFF
NA	TRBV5-6	TRBD1	TRBJ1-4	TGTGCCAGCAGCGTGGGACAGGGGAGGGCTAATGAAAAACTGTTTTTT	CASSVGQGRANEKLFF
NA	TRBV7-2	TRBD2	TRBJ2-3	TGTGCCAGCAGCGGGACTAGCGGCACAGATACGCAGTATTTT	CASSGTSGTDTQYF
once	TRBV9	NA	TRBJ2-6	TGTGCCAGCAGCGTACCTGAGTCTGGGGCCAACGTCCTGACTTTC	CASSVPESGANVLTF
NA	TRBV28	NA	TRBJ2-2	TGTGCCAGCAGTCCATCTGCGGATTACACCGGGGAGCTGTTTTTT	CASSPSADYTGELFF
few	TRBV10-3	TRBD2	TRBJ2-3	TGTGCCATCAGTGTGGGCAGCGGGGTGGGCACAGATACGCAGTATTTT	CAISVGSGVGTDTQYF
NA	TRBV5-1	TRBD1	TRBJ1-4	TGCGCCAGCAGCCGTTGGACAGGGTCAAATGAAAAACTGTTTTTT	CASSRWTGSNEKLFF
NA	TRBV5-4	TRBD1	TRBJ2-3	TGTGCCAGCAGCTTGCAGGGGACAGGCACAGATACGCAGTATTTT	CASSLQGTGTDTQYF
NA	TRBV6-5	TRBD1	TRBJ1-2	TGTGCCAGCAGTTGGACAGGGTCGGACGGCTACACCTTC	CASSWTGSDGYTF
NA	TRBV6-5	NA	TRBJ1-2	TGTGCCAGCAGTTACGTCTCGGGACTAACCTATGGCTACACCTTC	CASSYVSGLTYGYTF
NA	TRBV6-5	TRBD2	TRBJ2-1	TGTGCCAGCAGTCGGGGGGAAGGTCATGAGCAGTTCTTC	CASSRGEGHEQFF
few	TRBV7-3	NA	TRBJ1-1	TGTGCCAGCAGTTTAGAGGAGGGCAATGAAGCTTTCTTT	CASSLEEGNEAFF
NA	TRBV7-8	NA	TRBJ1-1	TGTGCCAGCAGCTTTGACAGGACGATTACTGAAGCTTTCTTT	CASSFDRTITEAFF
once	TRBV4-2	TRBD2	TRBJ2-3	TGTGCCAGCAGCCATGGGACTAGCGGGAGGAACACAGATACGCAGTATTTT	CASSHGTSGRNTDTQYF
few	TRBV7-2	TRBD2	TRBJ2-7	TGTGCCAGCAGCTTAAGCGGGGGGATAGTGTCCTACGAGCAGTACTTC	CASSLSGGIVSYEQYF
NA	TRBV4-3	TRBD2	TRBJ2-5	TGCGCCAGCAGCCAAGATTACGGACGCCGGGTAGCGGGAGTAGGGACCCAGTACTTC	CASSQDYGRRVAGVGTQYF
NA	TRBV19	NA	TRBJ1-1	TGTGCCAGTAGTATAGGTCACTACACTGAAGCTTTCTTT	CASSIGHYTEAFF
NA	TRBV6-6	NA	TRBJ2-1	TGTGCCAGCAGTTACTCCTCCGGGACTTACAATGAGCAGTTCTTC	CASSYSSGTYNEQFF
few	TRBV9	TRBD1	TRBJ1-1	TGTGCCAGCAGCCTACAGGGGGGCGACACTGAAGCTTTCTTT	CASSLQGGDTEAFF
NA	TRBV7-9	NA	TRBJ2-2	TGTGCCAGCAGCTTAGTGTCGGGACACAACGGGGAGCTGTTTTTT	CASSLVSGHNGELFF
NA	TRBV11-2	NA	TRBJ1-1	TGTGCCAGCAGTTATAGGGGGGGAGGGGACACTGAAGCTTTCTTT	CASSYRGGGDTEAFF
NA	TRBV5-1	NA	TRBJ1-3	TGCGCCAGCAGCTTGGGGCAGGCCCCTGGAAACACCATATATTTT	CASSLGQAPGNTIYF
NA	TRBV5-6	NA	TRBJ2-5	TGTGCCAGCAGCTTGGACTTTCAGACCCAGTACTTC	CASSLDFQTQYF
NA	TRBV5-1	NA	TRBJ2-3	TGCGCCAGCAGCTTTCTGGGGGGACGCACAGATACGCAGTATTTT	CASSFLGGRTDTQYF
NA	TRBV7-2	NA	TRBJ2-1	TGTGCCAGCAGCTTAGGTTCGGGGAATGAGCAGTTCTTC	CASSLGSGNEQFF
NA	TRBV30	TRBD2	TRBJ2-3	TGTGCCTGGAGGCGACTAGCGGGAGGGCCGACAGATACGCAGTATTTT	CAWRRLAGGPTDTQYF
NA	TRBV11-3	NA	TRBJ1-1	TGTGCCAGCAGCTTAGACGCAGGCCCGAACACTGAAGCTTTCTTT	CASSLDAGPNTEAFF
NA	TRBV30	NA	TRBJ2-3	TGTGCCTGGTTTACGGGACTGGTCACAGATACGCAGTATTTT	CAWFTGLVTDTQYF
NA	TRBV11-2	NA	TRBJ1-2	TGTGCCAGCAGCCCAGGACAGTTTTATGGCTACACCTTC	CASSPGQFYGYTF
NA	TRBV5-3	NA	TRBJ1-5	TGTGCCAGAAGCCCCGGAGGGACTCTTCAGCCCCAGCATTTT	CARSPGGTLQPQHF
NA	TRBV7-3	NA	TRBJ1-1	TGTGCCAGCAGCTTACTTGGTGGGGCGGACACTGAAGCTTTCTTT	CASSLLGGADTEAFF
once	TRBV28	NA	TRBJ2-4	TGTGCCAGCAACGTACAGGGTATAGCCAAAAACATTCAGTACTTC	CASNVQGIAKNIQYF
NA	TRBV5-5	NA	TRBJ2-3	TGTGCCAGCAGCTTTGAGGGGAGGGATACGCAGTATTTT	CASSFEGRDTQYF
few	TRBV5-1	TRBD1	TRBJ1-4	TGCGCCAGTAGACAGGGCCATACTACAACTAATGAAAAACTGTTTTTT	CASRQGHTTTNEKLFF
NA	TRBV12-5	TRBD1	TRBJ2-1	TGTGCTAGTCGAACGGGGACAGTGAATGAGCAGTTCTTC	CASRTGTVNEQFF
NA	TRBV5-4	TRBD1	TRBJ1-2	TGTGCCAGCAGCGGGCAGACAGGGAACTATGGCTACACCTTC	CASSGQTGNYGYTF
NA	TRBV6-5	NA	TRBJ2-2	TGTGCCAGCAGTTACGCGGGCGCGGACACCGGGGAGCTGTTTTTT	CASSYAGADTGELFF
NA	TRBV5-1	NA	TRBJ1-2	TGCGCCAGCAGCTTGGGGGACAAGTGGAGAGCTAACTATGGCTACACCTTC	CASSLGDKWRANYGYTF
NA	TRBV11-2	TRBD1	TRBJ2-5	TGTGCCAGCAGCTTAGGGGGACAGGCTTCCCAAGAGACCCAGTACTTC	CASSLGGQASQETQYF
NA	TRBV5-5	TRBD1	TRBJ2-6	TGTGCCAGCAGCTTTCAACCGGGACAGGGGCGTAACGTCCTGACTTTC	CASSFQPGQGRNVLTF
NA	TRBV5-1	NA	TRBJ2-1	TGCGCCAGCACCGGCCGGGGACTTCAGGCCCACAATGAGCAGTTCTTC	CASTGRGLQAHNEQFF
NA	TRBV9	NA	TRBJ1-3	TGTGCCAGCAGCGTAGAGTTAAGGAGCTCCTCTGGAAACACCATATATTTT	CASSVELRSSSGNTIYF
few	TRBV21-1	NA	TRBJ1-1	TGTGCCAGCAGCAAAGTTAAACAGGGGGATCTCGGGACTGAAGCTTTCTTT	CASSKVKQGDLGTEAFF
NA	TRBV2	TRBD2	TRBJ2-2	TGTGCCAGCACCGACGGACTAGCCGGGAACACCGGGGAGCTGTTTTTT	CASTDGLAGNTGELFF
NA	TRBV6-5	NA	TRBJ2-7	TGTGCCAGCAGTTACATGGCAGGGAATTACTACGAGCAGTACTTC	CASSYMAGNYYEQYF
NA	TRBV7-9	NA	TRBJ1-1	TGTGCCAGCATCCTTGGGGGGTCTGAAGCTTTCTTT	CASILGGSEAFF